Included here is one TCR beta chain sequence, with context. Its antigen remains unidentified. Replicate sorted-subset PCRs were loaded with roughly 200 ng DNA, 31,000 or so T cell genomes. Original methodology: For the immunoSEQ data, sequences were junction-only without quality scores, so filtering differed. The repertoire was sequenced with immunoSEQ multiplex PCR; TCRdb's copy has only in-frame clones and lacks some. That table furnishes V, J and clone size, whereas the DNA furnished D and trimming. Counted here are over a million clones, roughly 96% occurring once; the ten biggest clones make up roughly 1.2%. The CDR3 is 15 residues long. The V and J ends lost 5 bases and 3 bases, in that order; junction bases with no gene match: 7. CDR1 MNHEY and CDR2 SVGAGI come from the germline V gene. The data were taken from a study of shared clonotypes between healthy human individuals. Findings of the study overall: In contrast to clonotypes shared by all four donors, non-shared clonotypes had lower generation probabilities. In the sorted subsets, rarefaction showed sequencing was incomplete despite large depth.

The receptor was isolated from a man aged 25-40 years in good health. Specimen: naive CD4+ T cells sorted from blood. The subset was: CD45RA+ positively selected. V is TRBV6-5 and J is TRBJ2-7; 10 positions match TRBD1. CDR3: CASSRDRGANYEQYF. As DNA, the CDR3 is TGTGCCAGCAGTCGGGACAGGGGCGCAAACTACGAGCAGTACTTC.